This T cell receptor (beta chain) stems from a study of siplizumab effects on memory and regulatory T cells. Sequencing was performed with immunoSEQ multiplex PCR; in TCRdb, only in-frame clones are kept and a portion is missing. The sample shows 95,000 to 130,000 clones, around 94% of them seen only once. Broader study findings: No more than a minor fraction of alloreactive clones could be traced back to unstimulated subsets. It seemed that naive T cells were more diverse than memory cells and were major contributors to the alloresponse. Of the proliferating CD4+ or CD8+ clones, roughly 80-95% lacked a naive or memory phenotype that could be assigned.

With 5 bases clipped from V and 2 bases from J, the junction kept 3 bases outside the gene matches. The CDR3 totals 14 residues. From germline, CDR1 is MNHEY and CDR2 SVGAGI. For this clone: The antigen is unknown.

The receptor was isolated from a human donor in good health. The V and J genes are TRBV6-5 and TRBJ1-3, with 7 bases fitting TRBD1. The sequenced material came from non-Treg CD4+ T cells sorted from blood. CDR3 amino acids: CASSRQGAGNTIYF. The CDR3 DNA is TGTGCCAGCAGTAGACAGGGAGCTGGAAACACCATATATTTT.